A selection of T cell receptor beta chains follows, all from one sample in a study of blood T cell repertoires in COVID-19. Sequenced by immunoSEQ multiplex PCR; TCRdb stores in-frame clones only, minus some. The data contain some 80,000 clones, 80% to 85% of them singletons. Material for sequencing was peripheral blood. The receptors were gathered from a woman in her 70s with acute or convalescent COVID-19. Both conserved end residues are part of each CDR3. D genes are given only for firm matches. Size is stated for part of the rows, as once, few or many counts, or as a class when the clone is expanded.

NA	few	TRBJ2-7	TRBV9	CASSGPTYEQYF	TGTGCCAGCAGCGGTCCCACCTACGAGCAGTACTTC
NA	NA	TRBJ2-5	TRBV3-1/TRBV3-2	CASSQTGGRGETQYF	TGTGCCAGCAGCCAGACCGGGGGGAGGGGGGAGACCCAGTACTTC
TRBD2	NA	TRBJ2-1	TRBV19	CASTPGGVLYNEQFF	TGTGCCAGTACCCCGGGGGGGGTTCTCTACAATGAGCAGTTCTTC
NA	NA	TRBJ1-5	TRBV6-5	CASSIQIYGNQPQHF	TGTGCCAGCAGTATACAAATATATGGCAATCAGCCCCAGCATTTT
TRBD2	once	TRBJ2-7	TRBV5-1	CASSLAIAGSNEQYF	TGCGCCAGCAGCTTGGCCATAGCGGGGAGCAACGAGCAGTACTTC
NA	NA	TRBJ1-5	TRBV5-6	CASSKLAQPQHF	TGTGCCAGCAGCAAGCTAGCGCAGCCCCAGCATTTT
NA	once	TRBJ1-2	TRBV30	CASSGRTNYGYTF	TGTGCCTCCAGCGGACGTACTAACTATGGCTACACCTTC
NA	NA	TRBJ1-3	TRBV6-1	CASSDIGGVRAGNTIYF	TGTGCCAGCAGTGACATCGGGGGGGTAAGAGCTGGAAACACCATATATTTT
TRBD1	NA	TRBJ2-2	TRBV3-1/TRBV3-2	CASTSWTGGTGELFF	TGTGCCAGCACCAGCTGGACAGGGGGCACCGGGGAGCTGTTTTTT
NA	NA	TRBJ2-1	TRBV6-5	CASTLSGGSANEQFF	TGTGCCAGTACCCTTTCGGGTGGATCAGCCAATGAGCAGTTCTTC
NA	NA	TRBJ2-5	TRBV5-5	CASSLQQGREETQYF	TGTGCCAGCAGCTTGCAACAGGGTAGAGAAGAGACCCAGTACTTC
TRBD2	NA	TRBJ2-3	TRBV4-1	CASSQLVAGGASTDTQYF	TGCGCCAGCAGCCAATTAGTAGCGGGAGGTGCCAGCACAGATACGCAGTATTTT
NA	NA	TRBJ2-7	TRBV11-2	CASSSVSQEQPNYEQYF	TGTGCCAGCAGTTCCGTTTCGCAGGAACAGCCTAACTACGAGCAGTACTTC
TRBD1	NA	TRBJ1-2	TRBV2	CASSQGQGYGYTF	TGTGCCAGCAGTCAGGGACAGGGCTATGGCTACACCTTC
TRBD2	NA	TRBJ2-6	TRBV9	CASSVVHSLAGVTSGANVLTF	TGTGCCAGCAGCGTAGTTCACAGTCTAGCGGGAGTTACCTCTGGGGCCAACGTCCTGACTTTC
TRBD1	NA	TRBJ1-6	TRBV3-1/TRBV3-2	CASSPFGPGQGQPLHF	TGTGCCAGCAGCCCATTCGGGCCGGGACAGGGACAACCCCTCCACTTT
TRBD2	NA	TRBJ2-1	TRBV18	CASSPPGLAVYNEQFF	TGTGCCAGCTCACCACCCGGGCTAGCGGTGTACAATGAGCAGTTCTTC
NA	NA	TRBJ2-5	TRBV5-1	CASSLTVRRETQYF	TGCGCCAGCAGCTTGACAGTTCGGAGGGAGACCCAGTACTTC
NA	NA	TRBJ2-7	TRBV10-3	CAITEGGATYEQYF	TGTGCCATCACCGAAGGGGGGGCCACCTACGAGCAGTACTTC
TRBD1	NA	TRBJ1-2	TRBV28	CASSSPTGTGAGYTF	TGTGCCAGCAGTTCGCCTACCGGGACAGGGGCTGGCTACACCTTC
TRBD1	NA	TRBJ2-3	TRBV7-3	CASSYGQGGSDTQYF	TGTGCCAGCAGCTACGGACAGGGGGGGTCAGATACGCAGTATTTT
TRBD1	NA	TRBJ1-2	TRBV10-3	CAIRKQGAGGYTF	TGTGCCATCAGGAAACAGGGGGCGGGCGGCTACACCTTC
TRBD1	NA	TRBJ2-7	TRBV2	CASGQGAGEQYF	TGTGCCAGCGGACAGGGGGCAGGCGAGCAGTACTTC
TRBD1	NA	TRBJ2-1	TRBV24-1	CATAGGRSYNEQFF	TGTGCCACGGCAGGGGGCCGCTCCTACAATGAGCAGTTCTTC
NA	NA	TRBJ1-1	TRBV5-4	CASSLVGGNTEAFF	TGTGCCAGCAGCCTGGTGGGAGGGAACACTGAAGCTTTCTTT
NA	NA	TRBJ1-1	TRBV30	CAWSGQGGTEAFF	TGTGCCTGGAGTGGGCAGGGAGGTACTGAAGCTTTCTTT